The 8 T cell receptor beta chains given below trace back to one sample, sequenced in a study of blood T cell repertoires in COVID-19. Clones were sequenced by immunoSEQ multiplex PCR, and TCRdb holds only the in-frame ones, with some missing. This table has about 55,000 clones, about four fifths appearing once. Sequenced sample: peripheral blood. Source of these receptors: a human donor in a cohort sampled during active or convalescent COVID-19.

The chain recombines TRBV5-1 with TRBJ1-4; the match to TRBD1 covers 7 bases. After removal of 0 bases from V and 7 bases from J, the junction contained 6 bases not matched to a gene. The CDR3 runs 15 residues. Germline V gene data show CDR1 as SGHRS and CDR2 as YFSETQ. The chain's CDR3 is CASSLAGGLGEKLFF. The CDR3 bases are TGCGCCAGCAGCTTGGCAGGGGGGCTCGGTGAAAAACTGTTTTTT.

J is TRBJ2-1 and V is TRBV10-2; TRBD2 aligns across 11 bases. The germline V gene encodes CDR1 WSHSY and CDR2 SAAADI. CDR3 length: 16 amino acids. J was trimmed by 2 bases and V by 2 bases; bases with no gene match: 2. The CDR3 reads CASSEVGLAAYNEQFF. The CDR3 nucleotides are TGCGCCAGCAGTGAGGTGGGACTAGCGGCCTACAATGAGCAGTTCTTC.

This chain joins TRBV10-3 and TRBJ2-3, with 8 nucleotides matching TRBD1. CDR1 and CDR2 from the germline V gene are ENHRY and SYGVKD. The V gene end was trimmed by 10 bases and the J gene end by 4 bases; junction bases not matched to a gene: 13. CDR3 size: 15 residues. Written as DNA, the CDR3 is TGTGCCACCGCATCGGACAGGGCTGGGGCAGATACGCAGTATTTT. Amino acid sequence: CATASDRAGADTQYF.

CDR3 coding DNA: TGTGCCAGTAGTTTCCCAACGAACACCGGGGAGCTGTTTTTT. It codes for CASSFPTNTGELFF. The chain recombines TRBV19 with TRBJ2-2; D call uncertain. CDR3 size: 14 residues. Germline CDR1 and CDR2: LNHDA and SQIVND (reference sequence). V shed 5 bases and J shed 0 bases, with 7 bases lying between them.

V and J are TRBV5-1 and TRBJ2-7, with TRBD1 matching over 10 bases. The CDR3 runs 15 residues. The ends lost 0 bases at V and 3 bases at J; junction bases unmatched: 3. Germline V gene data show CDR1 as SGHRS and CDR2 as YFSETQ. CDR3 sequence reads: CASSLGDRGFYEQYF. The DNA of the CDR3 is TGCGCCAGCAGCTTGGGGGACAGGGGTTTCTACGAGCAGTACTTC.

This rearrangement joins TRBV5-6 to TRBJ2-1, with unresolved D. V shed 0 bases and J shed 2 bases, with 12 bases lying between them. CDR3 length equals 16 residues. Germline lookup yields CDR1 SGHDT and CDR2 YYEEEE. This CDR3 reads CASSLVGDSPYNEQFF. The DNA for the CDR3 is TGTGCCAGCAGCTTGGTTGGAGACTCGCCCTACAATGAGCAGTTCTTC.

This clone was counted a few times. The genes are TRBV27 and TRBJ2-3; TRBD2 matches at 13 bases. This CDR3 has 20 residues. After removal of 0 bases from V and 0 bases from J, the junction contained 9 bases not matched to a gene. Per germline, CDR1 MNHEY and CDR2 SMNVEV (reference sequence). In DNA, the CDR3 is TGTGCCAGCAGTTTATCCCGGACTAGCGGGGGCCCCGAGAGCACAGATACGCAGTATTTT. Protein: CASSLSRTSGGPESTDTQYF.

The V and J genes are TRBV27 and TRBJ1-5; 8 bases align to TRBD1. The trim removed 5 bases at V and 5 bases at J, leaving 2 bases unmatched. The CDR3 has 13 amino acids. The germline V gene has CDR1 MNHEY and CDR2 SMNVEV (reference sequence). CDR3 region: CASSMDRDQPQHF. In nucleotides, the CDR3 is TGTGCCAGCAGTATGGACAGGGATCAGCCCCAGCATTTT.